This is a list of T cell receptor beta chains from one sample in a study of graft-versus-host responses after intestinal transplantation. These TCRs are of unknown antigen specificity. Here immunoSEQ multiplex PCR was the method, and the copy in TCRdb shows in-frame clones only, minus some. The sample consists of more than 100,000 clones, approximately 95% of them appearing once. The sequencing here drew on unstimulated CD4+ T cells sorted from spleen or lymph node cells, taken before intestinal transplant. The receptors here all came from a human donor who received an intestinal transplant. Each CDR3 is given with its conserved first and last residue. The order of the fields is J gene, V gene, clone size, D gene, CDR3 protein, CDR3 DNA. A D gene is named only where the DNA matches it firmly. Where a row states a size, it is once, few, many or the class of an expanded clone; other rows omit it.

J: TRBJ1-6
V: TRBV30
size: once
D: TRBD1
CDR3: CARRGQGVNSPLHF
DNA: TGTGCACGGAGGGGACAGGGGGTAAATTCACCCCTCCACTTT

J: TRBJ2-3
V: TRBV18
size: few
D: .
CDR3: CASSQETQGVDTQYF
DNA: TGTGCCAGCTCACAAGAGACCCAAGGGGTAGATACGCAGTATTTT

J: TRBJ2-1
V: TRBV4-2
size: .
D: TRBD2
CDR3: CASGGGRTSFNEQFF
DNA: TGTGCCAGCGGGGGAGGGCGAACATCTTTCAATGAGCAGTTCTTC

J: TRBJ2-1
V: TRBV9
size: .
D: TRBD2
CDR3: CASSVVGTSGRAHEQFF
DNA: TGTGCCAGCAGCGTAGTAGGGACTAGCGGGAGGGCCCATGAGCAGTTCTTC

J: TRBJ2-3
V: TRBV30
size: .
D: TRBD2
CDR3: CAWRGTSGRGTQYF
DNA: TGTGCCTGGAGGGGGACTAGCGGGAGAGGGACGCAGTATTTT

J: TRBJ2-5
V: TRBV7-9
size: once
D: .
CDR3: CASSFKETQYF
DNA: TGTGCCAGCAGCTTCAAAGAGACCCAGTACTTC

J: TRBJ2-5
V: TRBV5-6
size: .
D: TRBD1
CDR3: CASSSGVQGAVETQYF
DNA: TGTGCCAGCAGCTCCGGGGTACAGGGGGCGGTGGAGACCCAGTACTTC

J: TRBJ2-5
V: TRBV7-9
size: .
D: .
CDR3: CASSLSTRKETQYF
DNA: TGTGCCAGCAGCTTATCGACAAGGAAAGAGACCCAGTACTTC

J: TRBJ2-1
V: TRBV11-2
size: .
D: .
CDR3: CASSLDGQYNEQFF
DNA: TGTGCCAGCAGCTTAGATGGGCAATACAATGAGCAGTTCTTC

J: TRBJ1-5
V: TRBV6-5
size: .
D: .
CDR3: CASSYSAGYQPQHF
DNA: TGTGCCAGCAGTTACTCGGCAGGGTATCAGCCCCAGCATTTT

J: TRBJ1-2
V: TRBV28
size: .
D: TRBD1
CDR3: CASSLAGTGYPSGYTF
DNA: TGTGCCAGCAGTTTAGCGGGGACAGGATACCCTAGTGGCTACACCTTC

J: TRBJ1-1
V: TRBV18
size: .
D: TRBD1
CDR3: CASSAGQGTEAFF
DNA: TGTGCCAGCTCAGCGGGACAGGGAACTGAAGCTTTCTTT

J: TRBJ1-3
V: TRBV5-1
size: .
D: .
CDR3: CASSLSAGFMNTIYF
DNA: TGCGCCAGCAGCTTGTCTGCAGGGTTTATGAACACCATATATTTT

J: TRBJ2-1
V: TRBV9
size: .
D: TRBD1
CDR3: CASSVVQGAGNEQFF
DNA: TGTGCCAGCAGCGTAGTTCAGGGGGCAGGTAATGAGCAGTTCTTC

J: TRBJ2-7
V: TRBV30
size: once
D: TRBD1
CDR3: CAWSVDRVGQQYF
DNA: TGTGCCTGGAGTGTGGACAGGGTGGGGCAGCAGTACTTC

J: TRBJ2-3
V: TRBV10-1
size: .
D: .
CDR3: CASSERTGRGDTQYF
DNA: TGCGCCAGCAGTGAGAGGACAGGGAGGGGAGATACGCAGTATTTT

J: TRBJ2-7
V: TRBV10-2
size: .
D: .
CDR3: CASSGRGRLYEQYF
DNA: TGCGCCAGCAGTGGGAGGGGGCGCTTATACGAGCAGTACTTC

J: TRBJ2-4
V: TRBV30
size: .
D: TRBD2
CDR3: CAWKGRGGGAKNIQYF
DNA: TGTGCCTGGAAAGGGAGGGGAGGAGGAGCCAAAAACATTCAGTACTTC

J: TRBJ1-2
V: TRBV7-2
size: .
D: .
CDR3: CASSLTAFFEGYTF
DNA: TGTGCCAGCAGCTTAACAGCATTTTTTGAGGGCTACACCTTC

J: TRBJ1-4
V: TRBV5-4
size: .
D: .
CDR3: CASSLSSLNEKLFF
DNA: TGTGCCAGCAGCTTGTCCAGTCTTAATGAAAAACTGTTTTTT

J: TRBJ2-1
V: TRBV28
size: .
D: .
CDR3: CASSTMTPTYNEQFF
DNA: TGTGCCAGCAGTACGATGACGCCAACCTACAATGAGCAGTTCTTC

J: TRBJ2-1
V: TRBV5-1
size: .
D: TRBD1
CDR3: CASSYPGQGAGEQFF
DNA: TGCGCCAGCAGTTACCCGGGACAGGGAGCTGGCGAGCAGTTCTTC

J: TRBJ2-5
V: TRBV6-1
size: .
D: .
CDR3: CASSTWEDYQETQYF
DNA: TGTGCCAGCAGTACGTGGGAGGATTACCAAGAGACCCAGTACTTC

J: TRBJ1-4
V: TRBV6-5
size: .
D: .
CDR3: CASSSEPTNEKLFF
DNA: TGTGCCAGCAGTTCGGAGCCAACTAATGAAAAACTGTTTTTT

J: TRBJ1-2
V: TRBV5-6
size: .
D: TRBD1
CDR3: CASSSDRAYGYTF
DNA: TGTGCCAGCAGCTCCGACAGGGCCTATGGCTACACCTTC

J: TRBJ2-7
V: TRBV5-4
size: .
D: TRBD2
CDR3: CASSLVGSGSYEQYF
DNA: TGTGCCAGCAGCTTGGTGGGTAGCGGGAGTTACGAGCAGTACTTC

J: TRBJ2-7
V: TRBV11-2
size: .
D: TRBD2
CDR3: CASSLEVLAGGTYEQYF
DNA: TGTGCCAGCAGCTTAGAAGTACTAGCGGGAGGAACATACGAGCAGTACTTC

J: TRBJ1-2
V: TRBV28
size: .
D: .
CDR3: CASSPAVALRGYTF
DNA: TGTGCCAGCAGCCCAGCCGTCGCCTTGAGAGGCTACACCTTC